This section outlines one T cell receptor (beta chain) sequence together with its context. This clonotype was detected only a few times. Its antigen is currently not known. No base quality information exists; no much larger clone differs at one position. The entry originates in a study of T cells after yellow fever vaccination (dated by TCRdb to between 2018 and 2021). Background for the entire study: The SMART-Seq v4 Ultra Low Input RNA kit was used to prepare libraries from fractions with low cell numbers. Two healthy male donors, one aged 18 to 29 and one aged 30 to 40 years, were included in the cohort. Bulk PBMC replicates and cell subsets were isolated from blood drawn at multiple timepoints before and after both primary and secondary immunization. To track T-cell clones before and after primary and booster YFV17D yellow fever vaccination, bulk TCR alpha and beta repertoires were sequenced longitudinally. Overall study results and their limits: Most clones expanded after primary vaccination were re-detected after the booster (just under 97% of CD4 and roughly 85% of CD8), suggesting broad memory maintenance. Because the study included only a couple of donors, the extent to which the findings can be generalized is limited. A small fraction of clonotypes appeared in both the CD4 and CD8 compartments, likely as a result of convergent recombination. The secondary T-cell response was found to be weaker but faster than the primary response, with a peak reached on day 5 rather than on day 15. Computational filtering was required because FACS-sorted repertoires could contain abundant contaminating clonotypes from the bulk population.

Trimming removed 6 bases from V and 0 bases from J, leaving 9 bases between the germline ends. CDR1 KGHSH and CDR2 LQKENI were looked up in the germline V gene. There are 14 amino acids in the CDR3, from cysteine to phenylalanine inclusive. The sequence is cut down to CDR3 DNA, 42 bases in frame from base 1. The treatment or condition label, as the study defines it: live attenuated yellow fever vaccine strain. At every blood-draw timepoint, two biological replicates of bulk PBMCs were collected. PBMCs were isolated from peripheral blood using a standard Ficoll-Paque protocol. TriZol was used to extract RNA from bulk PBMCs, from CD4 and CD8 fractions, and from dextramer-positive and dextramer-negative fractions. Synthesis of TCR cDNA relied on 5'RACE template switching, a step that introduced a universal primer site along with unique molecular identifiers. Priming of cDNA synthesis was performed from both the TCR alpha and TCR beta constant segments. Library amplification involved two PCR steps, and the second step added sample barcodes and sequencing adapters. Sequencing of libraries was done on Illumina HiSeq 2500 (2x100 bp) or NovaSeq (2x150 bp). As for the authors' bioinformatics: MIGEC was used to demultiplex reads and collapse the reads into UMI consensus sequences, and MiXCR was used for V(D)J alignment. Clonotypes responding to the vaccine were identified with edgeR on replicate PBMC samples, with the criteria of FDR below 0.01 and a log2 fold change above 5 up to day 15. Bulk clonotypes were assigned CD4 or CD8 identity according to which sequenced CD4 or CD8 repertoire held them at higher abundance. TCRdb reprocessed the public reads (quality trimming at Q25 with fastp, clone calling with MiXCR) and kept in-frame beta chains. Each CDR3 protein gets just one entry, which takes the most common genes and DNA from the rows behind it. None of the V and J calls come from the authors' own analysis; TCRdb made them. Here the sample has around 400,000 distinct CDR3 sequences; roughly 11% occur a single time. The ten largest clonotypes hold more than 15% of the sample.

The V gene is TRBV18 and the J gene is TRBJ2-4; the D call could be TRBD1 or TRBD2, with each sharing 6 bases. Here the sequenced sample was PBMCs, taken on the day of the first yellow fever vaccination. This TCR came from a man between 18 and 35 years old who received the YFV17D yellow fever vaccine. The DNA sequence is as follows: TGTGCCAGCTCCCCGGGGGCAGCCAAAAACATTCAGTACTTC. Its coded protein is CASSPGAAKNIQYF.